Shown below are 17 T cell receptor beta chains from a single sample sequenced in a study of blood T cell repertoires in COVID-19. TCRdb's table, derived via immunoSEQ multiplex PCR, lists solely in-frame clones and lacks some. The top ten clones hold about a sixth of a sample with 120,000 or so clones, around 85% of them seen once. The sequenced sample consisted of peripheral blood. These receptors all come from a woman aged 45-59 years with acute or convalescent COVID-19.

This chain joins TRBV19 and TRBJ1-4, with D maybe TRBD1 (6 bases). Germline CDR1 reads LNHDA; CDR2 reads SQIVND (reference sequence). The germline V and J ends were trimmed by 4 bases and 7 bases, with 13 bases remaining between them. This CDR3 comprises 14 residues. CDR3 sequence reads: CASSKQGSGEKLFF. CDR3 DNA: TGTGCCAGTAGTAAACAGGGATCGGGTGAAAAACTGTTTTTT.

The V and J genes are TRBV2 and TRBJ1-4; D not certain. The CDR3 length is 13 residues. Looked up from germline, CDR1 is SNHLY and CDR2 is FYNNEI. The germline V and J ends were trimmed by 0 bases and 8 bases, with 7 bases remaining between them. The CDR3 loop is CASSEASWEKLFF. In DNA, the CDR3 is TGTGCCAGCAGTGAAGCGAGTTGGGAAAAACTGTTTTTT.

The chain combines TRBV9 with TRBJ1-1, with a weak D call TRBD1 (5 bases). With 3 bases removed from V and 4 bases from J, the gap between germline ends came to 7 bases. The CDR3 covers 12 residues. Looked up from germline, CDR1 is SGDLS and CDR2 is YYNGEE. The CDR3 loop is CASSGRGTEAFF. In nucleotides, the CDR3 is TGTGCCAGCAGCGGTAGGGGCACTGAAGCTTTCTTT.

This chain joins TRBV6-1 and TRBJ1-2, with 7 bases lining up with TRBD1. V lost 3 bases to trimming and J lost 8 bases; unmatched junction nucleotides: 12. Germline CDR1 and CDR2: MNHNS and SASEGT. The CDR3 has 15 residues. The CDR3 is CASSEKTGTSMGYTF. The DNA of the CDR3 is TGTGCCAGCAGTGAGAAGACAGGGACCTCTATGGGCTACACCTTC.

This chain connects TRBV6-1 to TRBJ1-3, with TRBD1 matching 9 bases. The CDR3 is 16 residues long. CDR1 and CDR2 (germline): MNHNS, SASEGT. With V trimmed by 3 bases and J by 2 bases, 5 bases remained unmatched. CDR3 nucleotides: TGTGCCAGCAGTGAGACACAGGGGGCCGCTGGAAACACCATATATTTT. This translates into CASSETQGAAGNTIYF.

V and J are TRBV29-1 and TRBJ2-7, with 10 bases matching TRBD1. The CDR3 is 15 residues long. Germline loops: CDR1 SQVTM, CDR2 ANQGSEA. V dropped 7 bases and J dropped 4; count of bases not matched to a gene: 13. The CDR3 coding sequence is TGCAGCGCCGAGGTCCGGGACAGGGGCTTATACGAGCAGTACTTC. Translating gives CSAEVRDRGLYEQYF.

This clone was observed a single time. V and J are TRBV12-3 or TRBV12-4 and TRBJ1-2; 8 bases are a match to TRBD1. J was trimmed by 7 bases and V by 6 bases; bases with no gene match: 7. CDR3 length: 13 amino acids. The CDR3 here is CASSSGQVSGYTF. CDR3 in DNA: TGTGCCAGCAGCTCGGGACAGGTCTCTGGCTACACCTTC.

This rearrangement joins TRBV27 to TRBJ1-2; TRBD1 matches 9 bases. Germline lookup yields CDR1 MNHEY and CDR2 SMNVEV (reference sequence). With V trimmed by 3 bases and J by 6 bases, 8 bases remained unmatched. CDR3 length equals 15 residues. CDR3 in DNA: TGTGCCAGCAGTTTCGGTTTGGGACAGGGCCATGGCTACACCTTC. This translates into CASSFGLGQGHGYTF.

The gene calls are TRBV28 and TRBJ2-1; TRBD1 is a possible D gene (6 bases). Germline V gene lookup returns CDR1 MDHEN and CDR2 SYDVKM. The V and J ends lost 2 bases and 7 bases respectively, with 12 bases between them. This CDR3 has 14 residues. CDR3 sequence: CASSLIQGLNEQFF. Written as DNA, the CDR3 is TGTGCCAGCAGTTTAATCCAGGGGCTGAATGAGCAGTTCTTC.

The chain employs TRBV2 and TRBJ1-6; D gene unclear. Trimming left V 1 base short and J 10 bases short, with 20 bases between. The germline CDR1 and CDR2 sequences are SNHLY and FYNNEI. The CDR3 totals 17 residues. This CDR3 reads CASSEEGAGYLESPLHF. CDR3 coding DNA: TGTGCCAGCAGTGAAGAAGGAGCCGGGTACCTAGAATCACCCCTCCACTTT.

CDR3 sequence: CASRPAGGFTDTQYF. The CDR3 DNA is TGTGCCAGCAGGCCCGCGGGGGGGTTCACAGATACGCAGTATTTT. V is TRBV27 and J is TRBJ2-3, with 9 bases lining up with TRBD2. Germline CDR1 MNHEY, CDR2 SMNVEV (reference sequence). This CDR3 has 15 amino acids. With V trimmed by 6 bases and J by 2 bases, 6 bases remained unmatched.

The chain is built from TRBV19 and TRBJ1-5, with D maybe TRBD1 (6 bases). V was pared by 5 bases and J by 4 bases, with 15 bases between. Germline assignment: CDR1 LNHDA and CDR2 SQIVND (reference sequence). The CDR3 is made up of 15 amino acids. The CDR3 sequence: CASSSRRDTNQPQHF. The CDR3 nucleotides are TGTGCCAGTAGTTCCCGCCGGGACACAAATCAGCCCCAGCATTTT.

The chain uses TRBV19 and TRBJ1-4; D ambiguous. This CDR3 comprises 13 residues. CDR1 is LNHDA and CDR2 is SQIVND in the germline V gene (reference sequence). Trimming took off 1 base at V and 13 bases at J, with 13 bases between the two ends. CDR3 in amino acids: CASSIVKSVGLFF. The CDR3 coding sequence is TGTGCCAGTAGTATAGTAAAATCCGTCGGACTGTTTTTT.

This rearrangement joins TRBV27 to TRBJ2-7; 9 bases map to TRBD1. V lost 0 bases and J lost 3; bases outside the gene matches: 3. The germline gives CDR1 MNHEY, CDR2 SMNVEV (reference sequence). This CDR3 has 15 residues. The CDR3 bases are TGTGCCAGCAGTTTATCAGGGACAGGGAACTACGAGCAGTACTTC. Its translation is CASSLSGTGNYEQYF.

The CDR3 sequence is CASSVGQGDSQPQHF. The CDR3 bases are TGTGCCAGCAGCGTAGGACAGGGCGATAGTCAGCCCCAGCATTTT. This rearrangement joins TRBV9 to TRBJ1-5; TRBD1 matches 7 bases. This CDR3 region has 15 residues. V lost 0 bases to trimming and J lost 6 bases; unmatched junction nucleotides: 6. In germline, CDR1 is SGDLS, CDR2 YYNGEE.

The chain uses TRBV7-2 and TRBJ2-4, with 11 bases matching TRBD2. After removal of 5 bases from V and 8 bases from J, the junction contained 5 bases not matched to a gene. This CDR3 spans 14 amino acids. Looked up from germline, CDR1 is SGHTA and CDR2 is FQGNSA. CDR3 nucleotides: TGTGCCAGCAGCCCTACTAGCGGGGGATACATTCAGTACTTC. This sequence encodes CASSPTSGGYIQYF.

This clone was found a few times. This chain links TRBV30 with TRBJ1-6; D not resolved. The length of the CDR3 is 13 residues. In germline, CDR1 is GTSNPN, CDR2 SVGIG (reference sequence). Between the trimmed V and J ends, which lost 7 bases and 7 bases, there was a span of 14 bases. CDR3 coding DNA: TGTGCCTCCCAGAGCGGGAGAAATTCACCCCTCCACTTT. It translates to CASQSGRNSPLHF.